These T cell receptor beta chains were read from a single sample in a study of a mutant IDH1 vaccine in newly diagnosed glioma. Sequencing was performed with immunoSEQ multiplex PCR; in TCRdb, only in-frame clones are kept and a portion is missing. The sample has tens of thousands of clones, 84% seen once. No antigen has been identified for these receptors. Sequences were derived from PBMCs, sampled from a glioma patient whose treatment included an IDH1 peptide vaccine. These receptors were obtained from a man between 18 and 29 years old with glioma. Both conserved end residues are part of each CDR3. A D gene is named only where the DNA matches it firmly. Rows give clone size only sometimes, using once, few, many, or a class for an expanded clone.

CDR3 length | clone size | D gene | J gene | V gene | CDR3 protein | CDR3 DNA
17 | . | . | TRBJ2-3 | TRBV7-2 | CASSRNPSGVSTDTQYF | TGTGCCAGCAGTCGGAACCCCTCGGGAGTTAGCACAGATACGCAGTATTTT
17 | . | TRBD1 | TRBJ2-3 | TRBV9 | CASSVNTGGKGTDTQYF | TGTGCCAGCAGCGTGAACACAGGGGGAAAGGGCACAGATACGCAGTATTTT
14 | . | . | TRBJ1-1 | TRBV7-9 | CASSLPTTNTEAFF | TGTGCCAGCAGCTTACCAACGACGAACACTGAAGCTTTCTTT
11 | . | . | TRBJ1-2 | TRBV7-9 | CASSQSYGYTF | TGTGCCAGCAGCCAATCATATGGCTACACCTTC
16 | . | . | TRBJ1-5 | TRBV15 | CATSRDTGRINQPQHF | TGTGCCACCAGCAGAGATACGGGACGGATCAATCAGCCCCAGCATTTT
16 | few | . | TRBJ1-2 | TRBV2 | CASSERDGTVNYGYTF | TGTGCCAGCAGTGAACGGGACGGAACCGTTAACTATGGCTACACCTTC
13 | . | TRBD1 | TRBJ1-1 | TRBV12-5 | CASGWQGVTEAFF | TGTGCTAGTGGTTGGCAGGGGGTCACTGAAGCTTTCTTT
13 | few | TRBD1 | TRBJ1-1 | TRBV29-1 | CSVEERGTGEAFF | TGCAGCGTTGAAGAGAGAGGGACAGGCGAAGCTTTCTTT
16 | . | TRBD1 | TRBJ2-7 | TRBV18 | CASSDKRPQGTYEQYF | TGTGCCAGCTCCGATAAGAGGCCACAGGGGACCTACGAGCAGTACTTC
14 | . | TRBD1 | TRBJ1-1 | TRBV4-2 | CASSQTGKDTEAFF | TGTGCCAGCAGCCAGACAGGGAAGGACACTGAAGCTTTCTTT
12 | . | . | TRBJ2-1 | TRBV21-1 | CAHLTGANEQFF | TGTGCCCACCTTACAGGGGCCAATGAGCAGTTCTTC
16 | . | TRBD1 | TRBJ2-1 | TRBV9 | CASSLKGQEPYNEQFF | TGTGCCAGCAGCCTAAAGGGACAGGAACCCTACAATGAGCAGTTCTTC
15 | . | TRBD1 | TRBJ1-4 | TRBV7-9 | CASSPGQGANEKLFF | TGTGCCAGCAGCCCGGGACAGGGCGCTAATGAAAAACTGTTTTTT
13 | . | . | TRBJ2-7 | TRBV10-3 | CAISVHGTYEQYF | TGTGCCATCAGTGTACACGGTACCTACGAGCAGTACTTC
17 | . | . | TRBJ1-2 | TRBV5-1 | CASSLLWDHRSNYGYTF | TGCGCCAGCAGCTTGTTGTGGGACCACAGGTCTAACTATGGCTACACCTTC
15 | . | . | TRBJ2-7 | TRBV7-9 | CASSLPGRGSYEQYF | TGTGCCAGCAGCTTACCAGGAAGGGGCTCCTACGAGCAGTACTTC
16 | . | . | TRBJ1-1 | TRBV5-6 | CASSLARALANTEAFF | TGTGCCAGCAGCTTGGCCAGGGCATTGGCGAACACTGAAGCTTTCTTT
14 | once | . | TRBJ2-1 | TRBV6-1 | CASSDQTSYNEQFF | TGTGCCAGCAGTGATCAGACAAGTTACAATGAGCAGTTCTTC
14 | . | . | TRBJ2-5 | TRBV6-5 | CASTEGVRRETQYF | TGTGCCAGCACCGAGGGGGTCAGGAGAGAGACCCAGTACTTC
14 | . | . | TRBJ1-2 | TRBV7-2 | CASSLGWREGGYTF | TGTGCCAGCAGCTTAGGCTGGAGGGAGGGTGGCTACACCTTC